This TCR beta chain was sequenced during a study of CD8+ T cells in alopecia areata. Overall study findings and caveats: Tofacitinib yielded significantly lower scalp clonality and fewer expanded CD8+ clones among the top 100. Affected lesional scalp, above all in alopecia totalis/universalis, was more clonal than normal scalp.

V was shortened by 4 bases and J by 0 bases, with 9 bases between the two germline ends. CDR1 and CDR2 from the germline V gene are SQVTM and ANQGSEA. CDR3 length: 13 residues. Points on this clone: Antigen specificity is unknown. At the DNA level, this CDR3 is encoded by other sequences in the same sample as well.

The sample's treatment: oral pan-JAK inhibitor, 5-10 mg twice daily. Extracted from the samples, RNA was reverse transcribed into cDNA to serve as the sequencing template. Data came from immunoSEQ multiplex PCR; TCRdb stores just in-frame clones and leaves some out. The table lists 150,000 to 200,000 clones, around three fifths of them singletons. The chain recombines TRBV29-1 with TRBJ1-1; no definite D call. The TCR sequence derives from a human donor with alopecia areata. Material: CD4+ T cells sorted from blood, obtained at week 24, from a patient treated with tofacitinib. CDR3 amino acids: CSVAGRMNTEAFF. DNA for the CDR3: TGCAGCGTTGCGGGTAGAATGAACACTGAAGCTTTCTTT.